This TCR beta chain was found in a study of tumor T cells in aggressive B-cell lymphoma. The assay was immunoSEQ multiplex PCR, and TCRdb's table has in-frame clones only and misses some. The data contain about 350 clones, roughly 96% of them singletons. This CDR3 region has 17 residues. V trimming: 4 bases; J trimming: 4 bases; junction bases outside the gene matches: 11. Germline assignment: CDR1 MGHRA and CDR2 YSYEKL. The sequencing sample was made of tumor tissue. This clonotype originated in an adult with diffuse large B cell lymphoma. The chain uses TRBV4-1 and TRBJ2-1, with 9 bases matching TRBD2. CDR3 in DNA: TGCGCCAGCAGCCCCCCTCCTCTAGCGGGGCCTTACAATGAGCAGTTCTTC. This translates into CASSPPPLAGPYNEQFF.